The clone carrying this T cell receptor beta chain showed up many times. Antigen: not known. One entry per CDR3 protein, called by TCRdb with MiXCR from the 5' RACE reads. The data show some 500,000 distinct CDR3 sequences, approximately 13% seen once. The sample originates from a study of T cells after yellow fever vaccination. Findings of the study overall: Most primary-vaccination clones reappeared after the booster (about 95% CD4, 85% to 90% CD8). Relatively few clonotypes were ones that appeared in both CD4 and CD8 compartments. Sorted repertoires could include abundant contaminating clonotypes from bulk cells.

Source: PBMCs, taken on the day of the yellow fever booster vaccination. The sequence was obtained from a man in his thirties or forties who received the YFV17D yellow fever vaccine.

The chain's CDR3 is CASSFGLRDRSSYEQYF. For the CDR3, the DNA is TGCGCCAGCAGCTTCGGATTGCGAGACAGGAGCTCCTACGAGCAGTACTTC. The chain employs TRBV5-1 and TRBJ2-7, with D perhaps TRBD1 (6 bases). Germline lookup yields CDR1 SGHRS and CDR2 YFSETQ. This CDR3 is 17 amino acids long. Trimming left V 2 bases short and J 0 bases short, with 18 bases between. Variable domain in full (rest from reference TRBV5-1 and TRBJ2-7): KAGVTQTPRYLIKTRGQQVTLSCSPISGHRSVSWYQQTPGQGLQFLFEYFSETQRNKGNFPGRFSGRQFSNSRSEMNVSTLELGDSALYLCASSFGLRDRSSYEQYFGPGTRLTVT.